The sequence of this T cell receptor (beta chain) was determined in a study of T cells in Graves' hyperthyroidism and ophthalmopathy. This clonotype has a count of ten or more. The junction differs from germline at one of its ends, possibly a read error. The germline CDR1 and CDR2 sequences are SGHRS and YFSETQ. The CDR3 extends over 13 amino acids. Using RNA transcripts as the source, TCR beta CDR3 regions were amplified. A first-round RT-PCR of the TCR CDR3 used the HTBI primer set. Using its own MiXCR run on the multiplex PCR reads, TCRdb lists one record per CDR3 protein. The sample carries more than 300,000 distinct CDR3 sequences, around a sixth recorded once.

This sequence originates from a man younger than 35 with Graves' ophthalmopathy. The J gene is TRBJ2-1, the V gene TRBV5-1; D perhaps matches TRBD2 (6 bases). The sequenced sample was blood. CDR3 sequence: CASSLAGGNEQFF. In nucleotides, the CDR3 is TGTGCCAGCAGCTTGGCCGGGGGCAATGAGCAGTTCTTC.